The entry below describes one TCR beta chain. No antigen is known for it. From CD4+ cells came CD45RA+ naive and CD45RA-negative memory subsets. The protocol was immunoSEQ multiplex PCR, while the TCRdb copy is restricted to in-frame clones and leaves out a portion. The sample holds about 1.1 million clones, around 78% seen once. These data originate in a study of shared clonotypes between healthy human individuals. Overall study: Donor composition was a couple of women and three men, aged 18 to 49.

Broader study findings: In general, naive subsets displayed greater estimated richness than memory subsets did.

This TCR derives from a man aged 18 to 35 in good health. Some clones in this sample may be carry-over from other donors' samples. Material: memory CD4+ T cells from PBMCs. Subset of the sample: CD45RA-negative fraction.

This CDR3 is CASSLGQLSNYGYTF. The DNA for the CDR3 is TGCGCCAGCAGCTTGGGCCAGCTATCTAACTATGGCTACACCTTC. The genes are TRBV5-1 and TRBJ1-2; D unresolved. From germline, CDR1 is SGHRS and CDR2 YFSETQ. The CDR3 extends over 15 amino acids. The ends were cut back, 0 bases at V and 0 bases at J, with 9 bases in the middle.